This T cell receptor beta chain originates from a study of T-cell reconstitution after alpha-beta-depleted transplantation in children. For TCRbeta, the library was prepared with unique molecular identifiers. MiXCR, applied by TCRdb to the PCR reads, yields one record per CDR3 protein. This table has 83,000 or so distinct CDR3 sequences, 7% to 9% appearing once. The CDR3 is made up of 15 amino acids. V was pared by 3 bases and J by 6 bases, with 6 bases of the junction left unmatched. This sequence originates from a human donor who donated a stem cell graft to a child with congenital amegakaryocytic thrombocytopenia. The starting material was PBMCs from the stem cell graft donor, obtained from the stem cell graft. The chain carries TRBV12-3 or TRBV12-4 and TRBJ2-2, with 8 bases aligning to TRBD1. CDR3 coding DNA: TGTGCCAGCAGTTTGCAGGGGGCGTTGGCCGGGGAGCTGTTTTTT. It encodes CASSLQGALAGELFF.